These 24 T cell receptor beta chains were sequenced from one sample in a study of blood T cells in healthy people across ages. PCR was performed a second time for roughly 7 to 11 cycles using a sample-barcoded 5' primer and a J-beta primer mix. One entry per CDR3 protein results from TCRdb running MiXCR on the 5' RACE reads. The top ten clones hold around an eighth of a sample with 650,000 or so distinct CDR3 sequences, around 50% of them seen once. Sequenced input: blood. Receptors originate from a woman of 80 years or more in good health.

In this sample, this clonotype turned up many times. J is TRBJ2-1 and V is TRBV9, with 7 bases aligning to TRBD2. CDR1 and CDR2 (germline): SGDLS, YYNGEE. With 1 base clipped from V and 5 bases from J, the junction kept 6 bases outside the gene matches. The CDR3 extends over 15 amino acids. The DNA of the CDR3 is TGTGCCAGCAGCGTAATGAGCGGGAAAAACAATGAGCAGTTCTTC. This codes for CASSVMSGKNNEQFF. The full variable domain, in which reference TRBV9 and TRBJ2-1 provide the parts outside the CDR3, is DSGVTQTPKHLITATGQRVTLRCSPRSGDLSVYWYQQSLDQGLQFLIQYYNGEERAKGNILERFSAQQFPDLHSELNLSSLELGDSALYFCASSVMSGKNNEQFFGPGTRLTVL.

This clonotype was detected a few times. The chain recombines TRBV27 with TRBJ2-7; D is undetermined. The V and J ends lost 2 bases and 0 bases respectively, with 20 bases between them. The germline V gene has CDR1 MNHEY and CDR2 SMNVEV (reference sequence). This CDR3 contains 18 residues. CDR3 protein: CASSLSRSRAPISYEQYF. As DNA, the CDR3 is TGTGCCAGCAGTTTAAGCCGCTCTCGGGCGCCCATCTCCTACGAGCAGTACTTC.

This clonotype was recorded at least ten times. The rearrangement joins TRBV20-1 to TRBJ2-7; TRBD1 is a possible D gene (5 bases). Trimming stripped 8 bases from V and 5 bases from J, with 19 bases between. Germline loops: CDR1 DFQATT, CDR2 SNEGSKA (reference sequence). This CDR3 region has 13 residues. The CDR3 sequence: CSSREGASHEQYF. CDR3 nucleotides: TGCAGTTCAAGGGAAGGGGCGTCCCACGAGCAGTACTTC.

Concerning this clonotype itself: This sequence may be a read error, since a much larger clone differs from it by one base. The J gene is TRBJ2-7, the V gene TRBV7-2; maybe TRBD2 (6 bases). Gene TRBJ2-5 matches the end of the DNA better, so the J call may be wrong. The CDR3 has 14 residues. Germline V lookup: CDR1 SGHTA, CDR2 FQGNSA. The CDR3 spells CASSVAASSETQYF. Here the CDR3 DNA reads TGTGCCAGCAGCGTAGCGGCGAGTAGCGAGACCCAGTACTTC.

The chain couples TRBV28 to TRBJ2-4; D is possibly TRBD2 (6 bases). V was pared by 6 bases and J by 0 bases, with 12 bases between. The CDR3 has 15 amino acids. Germline values: CDR1 MDHEN, CDR2 SYDVKM. The CDR3 sequence: CASSRGLLAKNIQYF. CDR3 coding DNA: TGTGCCAGCAGCCGTGGACTATTAGCCAAAAACATTCAGTACTTC.

In this sample, this clonotype turned up a few times. The rearrangement links TRBV11-2 to TRBJ1-1; TRBD1 is a possible D gene (5 bases). Trimming shortened V by 0 bases and J by 6 bases, and 11 bases separated the two germline ends. The CDR3 loop spans 14 amino acids. Germline assignment: CDR1 SGHAT and CDR2 FQNNGV. The CDR3 DNA reads as TGTGCCAGCAGCTTAGATGCAGGGAAGCCTGAAGCTTTCTTT. Protein sequence: CASSLDAGKPEAFF.

As concerns this clonotype: A junction end diverges from the germline sequence, so it may reflect a read error. The chain carries TRBV5-1 and TRBJ1-5; D ambiguous. Germline CDR1 is SGHRS and CDR2 is YFSETQ. This CDR3 region has 15 residues. This CDR3 is CAGSLEGTSNQPQHF. The CDR3 region has the DNA TGCGCCGGCAGCTTGGAGGGTACGAGCAATCAGCCCCAGCATTTT.

Many counts were recorded for this clonotype. The chain combines TRBV9 with TRBJ1-6; weak D call: TRBD1 (5 bases). Trimming cost V 4 bases and J 7 bases, with 12 bases left between them. In germline, CDR1 is SGDLS, CDR2 YYNGEE. This CDR3 has 14 residues. Written as DNA, the CDR3 is TGTGCCAGCAGCTTCGCCGGGGCCAATTCACCCCTCCACTTT. Translated, it gives CASSFAGANSPLHF.

This clonotype showed up many times. V usage is TRBV4-2 and J usage is TRBJ2-5; 9 bases are shared with TRBD2. The CDR3 has 15 amino acids. CDR1 is LGHNA, CDR2 YNFKEQ, per germline. V dropped 0 bases and J dropped 4; count of bases not matched to a gene: 3. The CDR3 region is CASSQELLAGETQYF. The CDR3 region has the DNA TGTGCCAGCAGCCAAGAGCTACTAGCGGGAGAGACCCAGTACTTC.

This clonotype was recorded at least ten times. The chain is built from TRBV6-5 and TRBJ2-1, with TRBD2 identical over 9 bases. With 0 bases clipped from V and 5 bases from J, the junction kept 2 bases outside the gene matches. Germline values: CDR1 MNHEY, CDR2 SVGAGI. This CDR3 has 15 amino acids. The CDR3 loop reads CASSYSQRGDNEQFF. The CDR3 nucleotides read TGTGCCAGCAGTTACTCGCAGCGGGGGGACAATGAGCAGTTCTTC.

This chain joins TRBV12-3 or TRBV12-4 and TRBJ2-4; D tentatively reads TRBD1 or TRBD2 (6 bases each). The CDR3 is made up of 14 amino acids. The V end lost 4 bases, the J end lost 11 bases, and 18 bases lay between the germline ends. Here the CDR3 DNA reads TGTGCCAGCAGTTATGAGGGGGGAGCGCTTGTTCAGTACTTC. This encodes CASSYEGGALVQYF.

V is TRBV24-1 and J is TRBJ1-5, with 9 bases identical to TRBD1. V trimming: 4 bases; J trimming: 7 bases; junction bases outside the gene matches: 4. The CDR3 runs 14 residues. The germline V gene has CDR1 KGHDR and CDR2 SFDVKD. CDR3 in amino acids: CATSDGTGIQPQHF. CDR3 in DNA: TGTGCCACCAGTGACGGGACAGGGATCCAGCCCCAGCATTTT.

At least ten counts were recorded for this clonotype. V gene TRBV12-3 or TRBV12-4 combines with J gene TRBJ1-6; no clear D. Between the trimmed V and J ends, which lost 9 bases and 7 bases, there was a span of 13 bases. This CDR3 is 13 amino acids long. In DNA, the CDR3 is TGTGCCAGTCGAAAGGAGGAAAATTCACCCCTCCACTTT. Translating gives CASRKEENSPLHF.

This chain links TRBV12-3 or TRBV12-4 with TRBJ2-5; either TRBD1 or TRBD2 may supply D (5 bases each). The CDR3 has 15 amino acids. V was shortened by 3 bases and J by 4 bases, with 15 bases between the two germline ends. For the CDR3, the DNA is TGTGCCAGCAGTTTGAGTGGGACCACGGCAGAGACCCAGTACTTC. Its protein is CASSLSGTTAETQYF.

This clonotype appeared a few times. V usage is TRBV20-1 and J usage is TRBJ2-3, with a possible D match to TRBD2 (5 bases). Trimming cost V 3 bases and J 4 bases, with 11 bases left between them. CDR1 is DFQATT and CDR2 is SNEGSKA in the germline V gene (reference sequence). The CDR3 runs 13 residues. For the CDR3, the DNA is TGCAGTGCTAGCAAGCGGTTCTCAGATACGCAGTATTTT. As protein: CSASKRFSDTQYF.

CDR3 amino acids: CSARGDRNTGELFF. For the CDR3, the DNA is TGCAGTGCTAGAGGAGACAGGAACACCGGGGAGCTGTTTTTT. The rearrangement joins TRBV20-1 to TRBJ2-2, with D perhaps matching TRBD1 (5 bases). Between the trimmed V and J ends, which lost 1 base and 1 base, there was a span of 7 bases. Germline lookup yields CDR1 DFQATT and CDR2 SNEGSKA (reference sequence). The CDR3 spans 14 residues.

This clonotype turned up a few times. The rearrangement joins TRBV29-1 to TRBJ2-7, with a tentative D call TRBD2 (6 bases). Germline CDR1 is SQVTM and CDR2 is ANQGSEA. This CDR3 region has 12 residues. Trimming took off 8 bases at V and 2 bases at J, with 13 bases between the two ends. CDR3 DNA sequence: TGCAGCATTGGGGCGGGGCCCTACGAGCAGTACTTC. Protein: CSIGAGPYEQYF.

The rearrangement uses TRBV20-1 and TRBJ2-2; D not resolved. The CDR3 length is 15 residues. The V gene's germline CDR1 is DFQATT and CDR2 SNEGSKA (reference sequence). The V end was cut by 1 base, the J end by 6 bases, with 15 bases between. The CDR3 spells CSARAIPTLPGELFF. CDR3 DNA sequence: TGCAGTGCTAGAGCCATACCCACCCTCCCCGGGGAGCTGTTTTTT.

The chain uses TRBV19 and TRBJ2-3; TRBD2 matches at 8 bases. CDR1 and CDR2 from the germline V gene are LNHDA and SQIVND (reference sequence). The ends lost 4 bases at V and 2 bases at J; junction bases unmatched: 11. This CDR3 spans 17 amino acids. The CDR3 region is CASSSGGSIAPTDTQYF. The CDR3 DNA is TGTGCCAGTAGTAGCGGGGGGTCCATCGCGCCCACAGATACGCAGTATTTT.

In this sample, this clonotype turned up many times. The chain employs TRBV7-9 and TRBJ2-7; D may correspond to TRBD1 or TRBD2 (6 bases each). Germline V gene lookup returns CDR1 SEHNR and CDR2 FQNEAQ (reference sequence). This CDR3 has 13 amino acids. V was cut by 3 bases and J by 4 bases, with 10 bases left in between. CDR3 loop: CASSLGGFYEQYF. For the CDR3, the DNA is TGTGCCAGCAGCTTGGGGGGCTTTTACGAGCAGTACTTC.

This chain connects TRBV7-9 to TRBJ2-1; TRBD2 aligns across 7 bases. CDR1 and CDR2 (germline): SEHNR, FQNEAQ (reference sequence). The CDR3 covers 13 residues. V shed 5 bases and J 8 bases; nucleotides not matched to a gene: 6. The CDR3 sequence: CASSGAGGDEQFF. As DNA, the CDR3 is TGTGCCAGCAGCGGAGCTGGGGGGGATGAGCAGTTCTTC. The whole variable domain, filled in from reference TRBV7-9 and TRBJ2-1, reads DTGVSQNPRHKITKRGQNVTFRCDPISEHNRLYWYRQTLGQGPEFLTYFQNEAQLEKSRLLSDRFSAERPKGSFSTLEIQRTEQGDSAMYLCASSGAGGDEQFFGPGTRLTVL.

This clonotype has a count of ten or more. The gene calls are TRBV20-1 and TRBJ2-1, with 9 bases matching TRBD2. The V and J ends lost 5 bases and 6 bases, in that order; junction bases with no gene match: 11. Germline lookup yields CDR1 DFQATT and CDR2 SNEGSKA (reference sequence). This CDR3 has 15 residues. The CDR3 DNA reads as TGCAGTGCTGGATTTAGCGGGGGTGTGAGCAATGAGCAGTTCTTC. It encodes CSAGFSGGVSNEQFF.

This clonotype came up a few times. The rearrangement links TRBV20-1 to TRBJ1-5, with D possibly being TRBD1 (5 bases). V was cut by 0 bases and J by 12 bases, with 12 bases left in between. CDR3 length: 12 residues. In germline, CDR1 is DFQATT, CDR2 SNEGSKA (reference sequence). CDR3: CSAREGGDHQHF. The CDR3 DNA sequence: TGCAGTGCTAGAGAAGGAGGGGATCACCAGCATTTT.

J is TRBJ1-1 and V is TRBV6-5; D remains unclear. Looked up from germline, CDR1 is MNHEY and CDR2 is SVGAGI. V shed 0 bases and J shed 2 bases, with 13 bases lying between them. The CDR3 runs 16 residues. The CDR3 DNA follows: TGTGCCAGCAGTTACTCGAGCCCAGCGGGAAACACTGAAGCTTTCTTT. Residues: CASSYSSPAGNTEAFF.